This T cell receptor (beta chain) was identified during a study of T cell responses to AZD1222 COVID-19 vaccine. This CDR3 region has 12 residues. Per the germline V gene, CDR1 is WNHNN and CDR2 is SYGVQD (reference sequence). The V and J ends lost 4 bases and 12 bases respectively, with 13 bases between them. Overall study findings and caveats: Nearly half of spike-specific TCRs reportedly go after variant regions that carry no mutations.

Concerning this clone itself: The antigen is undetermined.

Generated by immunoSEQ multiplex PCR, the TCRdb table keeps only in-frame clones and is missing some. The data hold 75,000 to 100,000 clones, with about 89% observed a single time. This TCR was sampled from an adult in good health. The sample here was peripheral blood, taken on day 0 of AZD1222 vaccination. The chain uses TRBV10-1 and TRBJ2-1; D uncertain. The chain's CDR3 is CASSGVHRWQFF. The CDR3 coding sequence is TGCGCCAGCAGTGGGGTCCACAGATGGCAGTTCTTC.